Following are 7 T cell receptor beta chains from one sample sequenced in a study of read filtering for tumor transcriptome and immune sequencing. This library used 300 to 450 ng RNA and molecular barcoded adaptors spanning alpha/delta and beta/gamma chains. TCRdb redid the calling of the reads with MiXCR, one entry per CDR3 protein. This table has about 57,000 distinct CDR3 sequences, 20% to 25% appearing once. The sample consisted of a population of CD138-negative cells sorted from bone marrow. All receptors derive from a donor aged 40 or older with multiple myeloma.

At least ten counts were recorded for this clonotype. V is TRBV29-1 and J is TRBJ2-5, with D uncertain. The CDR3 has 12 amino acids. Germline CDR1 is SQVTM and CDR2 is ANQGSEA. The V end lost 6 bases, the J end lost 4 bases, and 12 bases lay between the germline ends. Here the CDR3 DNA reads TGCAGCGTGTCTTTAGGTAGAGAGACCCAGTACTTC. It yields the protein CSVSLGRETQYF.

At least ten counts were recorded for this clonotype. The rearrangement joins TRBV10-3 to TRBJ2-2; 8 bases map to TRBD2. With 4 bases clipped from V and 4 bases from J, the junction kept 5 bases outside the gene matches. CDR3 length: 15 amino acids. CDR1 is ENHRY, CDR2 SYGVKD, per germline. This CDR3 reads CAISGVGRGTGELFF. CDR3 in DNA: TGTGCCATCAGTGGCGTCGGGAGGGGCACCGGGGAGCTGTTTTTT.

The CDR3 protein is CSVGPFRGGLDGYTF. CDR3 coding DNA: TGCAGCGTTGGGCCCTTTAGAGGGGGGCTGGATGGCTACACCTTC. The chain is built from TRBV29-1 and TRBJ1-2, with D possibly matching TRBD1 (6 bases). The CDR3 totals 15 residues. Trimming took off 4 bases at V and 6 bases at J, with 21 bases between the two ends. Germline values: CDR1 SQVTM, CDR2 ANQGSEA.

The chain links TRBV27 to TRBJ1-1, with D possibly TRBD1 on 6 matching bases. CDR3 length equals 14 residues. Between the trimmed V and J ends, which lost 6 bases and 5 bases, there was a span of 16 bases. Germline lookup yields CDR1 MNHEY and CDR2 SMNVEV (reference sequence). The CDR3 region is CASRPFGQGTEAFF. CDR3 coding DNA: TGTGCCAGCAGGCCGTTCGGGCAGGGGACTGAAGCTTTCTTT.

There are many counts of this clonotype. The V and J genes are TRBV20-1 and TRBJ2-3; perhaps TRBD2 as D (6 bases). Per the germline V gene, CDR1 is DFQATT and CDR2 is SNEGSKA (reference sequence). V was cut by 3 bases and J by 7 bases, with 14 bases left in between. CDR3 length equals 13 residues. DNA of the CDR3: TGCAGTGCTAGCCATGGCGGGAAAAATACGCAGTATTTT. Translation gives CSASHGGKNTQYF.

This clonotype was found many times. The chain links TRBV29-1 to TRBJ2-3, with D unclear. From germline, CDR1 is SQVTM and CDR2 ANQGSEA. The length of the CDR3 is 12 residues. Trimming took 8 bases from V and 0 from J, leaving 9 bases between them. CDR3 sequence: CSTARSTDTQYF. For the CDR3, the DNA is TGCAGCACAGCGAGGAGCACAGATACGCAGTATTTT.

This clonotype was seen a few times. This CDR3 reads CASSESGVSNQPQHF. The CDR3 region has the DNA TGTGCCAGCAGCGAGTCGGGGGTGAGCAATCAGCCCCAGCATTTT. The rearrangement joins TRBV2 to TRBJ1-5; tentative D call: TRBD1 (5 bases). V was clipped by 6 bases and J by 1 base, with 13 bases between them. The germline gives CDR1 SNHLY, CDR2 FYNNEI. The CDR3 is made up of 15 amino acids.